This TCR beta chain was recovered during a study of CD8 T cells in ankylosing spondylitis. Findings and limits, study-wide: Significantly higher representation of disease-linked clones was reported for matched ankylosing spondylitis synovial fluid.

Remarks on this clonotype: Its matching antigen is unknown. The CDR3 ends on some other residue instead of the conserved phenylalanine or tryptophan, so this is likely a read error. It is unclear where the CDR3 begins or ends on the DNA, so no DNA is shown, and the CDR3 is as TCRdb lists it.

Libraries for TCR beta were made by quantitative 5'-RACE with molecular barcodes. Via MiXCR, TCRdb re-called the 5' RACE reads, giving one row per CDR3 protein. The sample consists of more than 150,000 distinct CDR3 sequences, roughly 20% of them appearing once. Germline V gene sequence: CDR1 DFQATT, CDR2 SNEGSKA (reference sequence). Counting both end residues, the CDR3 totals 9 amino acids. The sample comprised blood, either unsorted or a sorted T cell fraction (not recorded which). This TCR was recovered from a male donor between 5 and 29 years old with ankylosing spondylitis or in good health (not recorded which). The rearrangement joins TRBV20-1 to TRBJ2-1; no DNA check was done on the table's D call, TRBD2. The chain's CDR3 is CSAGTSSSE.